This T cell receptor (beta chain) was documented in a study of cytomegalovirus exposure and HLA in healthy donors. The germline V and J ends were trimmed by 2 bases and 4 bases, with 11 bases remaining between them. The CDR3 is made up of 14 amino acids. Germline loops: CDR1 MNHNS, CDR2 SASEGT. The PCR was carried out with 60 Vbeta primers and 13 Jbeta primers. Clones were read by immunoSEQ multiplex PCR, and TCRdb kept only the in-frame ones, dropping some. The table lists under 150,000 clones, around 70% of them singletons. The donors (healthy individuals) were bone marrow donors. This TCR derives from a woman between 55 and 75 years old in good health and CMV-seropositive. The chain carries TRBV6-1 and TRBJ1-2, with D possibly matching TRBD1 (5 bases). The sequenced sample was PBMCs. The CDR3 spells CASSERGSAYGYTF. The CDR3 coding sequence is TGTGCCAGCAGTGAAAGGGGCTCCGCCTATGGCTACACCTTC.